This T cell receptor beta chain is from a study of regulatory T cells in long-lasting Graves disease. Study at large: Newly diagnosed Graves' patients took antithyroid drugs under 3 months. Notes on the study in general: TRBV28, TRBJ1-2 and TRBJ2-5 were favored in persistent disease.

This CDR3 has 15 amino acids. CDR1 and CDR2 (germline): MNHEY, SVGEGT. Trimming pared 2 bases from V and 8 bases from J, leaving 15 bases between. This clonotype was seen many times. No antigen is known for it. Time point given: newly diagnosed GD, antithyroid drugs for less than 3 months. Preparation of the TCR library used RNA extracted from PBMCs. Researchers made TCR beta libraries by using iRepertoire HTBI primers and running Arm-PCR on CDR3 regions. From the multiplex PCR reads, TCRdb called clonotypes with MiXCR, one entry per CDR3 protein. This table has around 240,000 distinct CDR3 sequences, 18% appearing once. These sequences were also reported in another study, on T cells in Graves' hyperthyroidism and ophthalmopathy. From that second work: Thyroid ultrasound and orbital computed tomography, with clinical symptoms and serum thyroxine and TRAb, informed diagnoses. Blood shared most expanded thyroid clonotypes above 0.001.

The source was peripheral blood mononuclear cells (PBMCs), collected at new diagnosis, from a patient treated with antithyroid drugs. This clonotype was sampled from a woman aged 25 to 45 with Graves disease. This chain uses TRBV6-2 or TRBV6-3 with TRBJ1-4; tentative D call: TRBD1 (5 bases). The chain's CDR3 is CASSYIAQGREKLFF. The CDR3 DNA reads TGTGCCAGCAGTTACATTGCTCAGGGAAGGGAAAAACTGTTTTTT.